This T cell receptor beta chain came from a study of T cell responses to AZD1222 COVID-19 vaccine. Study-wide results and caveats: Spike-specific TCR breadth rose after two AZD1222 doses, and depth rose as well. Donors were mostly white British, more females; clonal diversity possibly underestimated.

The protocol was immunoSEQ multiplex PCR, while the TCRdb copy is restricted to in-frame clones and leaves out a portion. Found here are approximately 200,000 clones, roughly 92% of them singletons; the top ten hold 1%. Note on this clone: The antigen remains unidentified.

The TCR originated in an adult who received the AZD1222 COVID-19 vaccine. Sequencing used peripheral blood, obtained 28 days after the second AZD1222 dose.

The DNA for the CDR3 is TGTGCCAGCAGAACAGGGATTCAAGAGACCCAGTACTTC. It yields the protein CASRTGIQETQYF. The V and J genes are TRBV6-6 and TRBJ2-5, with D maybe TRBD1 (6 bases). Germline CDR1 is MNHNY and CDR2 is SVGAGI (reference sequence). The CDR3 spans 13 residues. Trimming stripped 6 bases from V and 2 bases from J, with 10 bases between.